This TCR beta chain was retrieved from a study of T cell clones after liver transplantation. The V gene's germline CDR1 is MNHEY and CDR2 SMNVEV (reference sequence). There are 15 residues in the CDR3. V lost 3 bases to trimming and J lost 0 bases, with 11 bases between them. This clone rates as medium-sized. This table comes from immunoSEQ multiplex PCR, and its TCRdb copy is limited to in-frame clones, with some not included. This table has some 9,000 clones, around three quarters appearing once. This sequence originates from a human patient who received a liver transplant. Some T cells here may be from the graft donor. The rearrangement uses TRBV27 and TRBJ1-1; D uncertain. The source material was CD8+ T cells from blood, sampled at the approximately 15-month timepoint. The CDR3 coding sequence is TGTGCCAGCAGTTTGGTACCGGGCCTGAACACTGAAGCTTTCTTT. It specifies CASSLVPGLNTEAFF.